A single sample is the source of the 18 T cell receptor beta chains below, sequenced in a study of blood T cell repertoires in COVID-19. TCRdb keeps only in-frame clones here, not all; method: immunoSEQ multiplex PCR. The sample carries about 70,000 clones, approximately 90% recorded once. Sequencing used peripheral blood. The receptors were sampled from a human donor in a cohort sampled during active COVID-19.

The V and J genes are TRBV5-6 and TRBJ1-1; D ambiguous. This CDR3 region has 12 residues. Germline CDR1 reads SGHDT; CDR2 reads YYEEEE. Trimming shortened V by 1 base and J by 7 bases, and 8 bases separated the two germline ends. The CDR3: CASSLSQIEAFF. For the CDR3, the DNA is TGTGCCAGCAGCTTGAGCCAAATTGAAGCTTTCTTT.

V usage is TRBV4-1 and J usage is TRBJ1-1, with TRBD1 as a possible D gene (6 bases). With 2 bases removed from V and 3 bases from J, the gap between germline ends came to 10 bases. The CDR3 is 14 residues long. Germline V lookup: CDR1 MGHRA, CDR2 YSYEKL. The CDR3 DNA reads TGCGCCAGCAGCCAACCTGGACAGTACACTGAAGCTTTCTTT. Protein product: CASSQPGQYTEAFF.

The genes are TRBV11-2 and TRBJ1-2; 12 bases align to TRBD1. The CDR3 sequence is 19 residues long. The junction had 13 bases not matched to a gene; V was cut back by 5 bases and J by 0 bases. Per germline, CDR1 SGHAT and CDR2 FQNNGV. The CDR3 DNA follows: TGTGCCAGCAGCGGACGCAGGGACAGGGGGCCACCTGCTAACTATGGCTACACCTTC. It translates to CASSGRRDRGPPANYGYTF.

CDR3 region: CASSLAGTGYMNTEAFF. The CDR3 DNA follows: TGCGCCAGCAGCTTAGCCGGGACAGGGTACATGAACACTGAAGCTTTCTTT. V and J are TRBV5-1 and TRBJ1-1; 9 nucleotides align to TRBD1. This CDR3 region has 17 residues. CDR1 and CDR2 (germline): SGHRS, YFSETQ. Trimming cost V 2 bases and J 0 bases; bases outside gene matches: 8.

The chain has TRBV28 and TRBJ1-6, with D perhaps TRBD1 (6 bases). Trimming shortened V by 9 bases and J by 5 bases, and 26 bases separated the two germline ends. CDR1 and CDR2 (germline): MDHEN, SYDVKM. This CDR3 is built from 18 residues. CDR3 nucleotide sequence: TGTGCCAGGGACGACGCGGGGGCACTAGGCAAGGATAATTCACCCCTCCACTTT. Amino acids: CARDDAGALGKDNSPLHF.

The chain joins TRBV29-1 to TRBJ2-5; the match to TRBD2 covers 12 bases. Germline CDR1 SQVTM, CDR2 ANQGSEA. J gave up 5 bases and V 7 bases, and 8 bases lay outside the gene matches. This CDR3 is built from 14 residues. The CDR3 DNA follows: TGCAGCGCTTCACTAGCGGGGGGACGGGAGACCCAGTACTTC. Translation: CSASLAGGRETQYF. Full variable domain (missing parts from reference TRBV29-1 and TRBJ2-5): SAVISQKPSRDICQRGTSLTIQCQVDSQVTMMFWYRQQPGQSLTLIATANQGSEATYESGFVIDKFPISRPNLTFSTLTVSNMSPEDSSIYLCSASLAGGRETQYFGPGTRLLVL.

The rearrangement joins TRBV7-8 to TRBJ1-2; D may be TRBD1 (6 bases). The CDR3 loop spans 14 amino acids. Germline V lookup: CDR1 SGHVS, CDR2 FQNEAQ. Trimming took 5 bases from V and 4 from J, leaving 14 bases between them. The CDR3 reads CASSREGQSYGYTF. For the CDR3, the DNA is TGTGCCAGCAGCCGAGAAGGACAGAGCTATGGCTACACCTTC.

This rearrangement joins TRBV9 to TRBJ1-3; TRBD1 agrees at 10 bases. Looked up from germline, CDR1 is SGDLS and CDR2 is YYNGEE. The length of the CDR3 is 20 residues. V was pared by 0 bases and J by 2 bases, with 14 bases of the junction left unmatched. The CDR3 spells CASSVEGQGLALLPGNTIYF. Written as DNA, the CDR3 is TGTGCCAGCAGCGTAGAGGGACAGGGGCTGGCCCTCCTCCCTGGAAACACCATATATTTT. Full variable domain (outside the CDR3, taken from reference TRBV9 and TRBJ1-3): DSGVTQTPKHLITATGQRVTLRCSPRSGDLSVYWYQQSLDQGLQFLIQYYNGEERAKGNILERFSAQQFPDLHSELNLSSLELGDSALYFCASSVEGQGLALLPGNTIYFGEGSWLTVV.

The chain employs TRBV4-1 and TRBJ1-5, with TRBD1 matching over 7 bases. Trimming took 1 base from V and 4 from J; bases not matched to a gene: 4. This CDR3 has 15 residues. Germline V gene sequence: CDR1 MGHRA, CDR2 YSYEKL. The CDR3 region has the DNA TGCGCCAGCAGCCAAGGGACAGGTCCTAATCAGCCCCAGCATTTT. This gives the protein CASSQGTGPNQPQHF.

The chain uses TRBV18 and TRBJ2-7; 8 bases are shared with TRBD2. CDR3 length: 16 residues. CDR1 and CDR2 (germline): KGHSH, LQKENI. The J segment lost 4 bases and the V segment lost 2 bases, leaving 10 bases of the junction unmatched. In DNA form, the CDR3 reads TGTGCCAGCTCACCATACACAGGTCGGGAGGGGTACGAGCAGTACTTC. Translating gives CASSPYTGREGYEQYF.

The chain combines TRBV27 with TRBJ2-7, with D perhaps TRBD1 (6 bases). The CDR3 is 13 amino acids. Per germline, CDR1 MNHEY and CDR2 SMNVEV (reference sequence). The V end was cut by 5 bases, the J end by 3 bases, with 11 bases between. CDR3 protein: CASSPGHRYEQYF. The CDR3 DNA reads as TGTGCCAGCAGTCCGGGACATCGCTACGAGCAGTACTTC.

This chain uses TRBV7-2 with TRBJ1-2; maybe TRBD1 (6 bases). The germline V gene encodes CDR1 SGHTA and CDR2 FQGNSA. Trimming stripped 4 bases from V and 4 bases from J, with 19 bases between. The CDR3 loop spans 16 amino acids. For the CDR3, the DNA is TGTGCCAGCAGCTCTCCCTCGGACAGACTAACCTATGGCTACACCTTC. Translation gives CASSSPSDRLTYGYTF.

The chain links TRBV6-1 to TRBJ1-1; 11 nucleotides match TRBD1. This CDR3 has 17 amino acids. Trimming cost V 3 bases and J 2 bases; bases outside gene matches: 8. Germline V gene lookup returns CDR1 MNHNS and CDR2 SASEGT. CDR3 nucleotide sequence: TGTGCCAGCAGTGACAGGGACAGGGGGGCCTCCAACACTGAAGCTTTCTTT. It translates to CASSDRDRGASNTEAFF.

The CDR3 coding sequence is TGCAGTGCTAAGGGGGTCTACGAGCAGTACTTC. Translated: CSAKGVYEQYF. The chain couples TRBV20-1 to TRBJ2-7; maybe TRBD1 (6 bases). The V and J ends lost 4 bases and 3 bases respectively, with 7 bases between them. The CDR3 has 11 residues. Germline V gene sequence: CDR1 DFQATT, CDR2 SNEGSKA (reference sequence).

The chain uses TRBV5-6 and TRBJ2-7, with 7 bases identical to TRBD1. V was pared by 2 bases and J by 5 bases, with 10 bases of the junction left unmatched. Looked up from germline, CDR1 is SGHDT and CDR2 is YYEEEE. The CDR3 consists of 15 residues. In nucleotides, the CDR3 is TGTGCCAGCAGCTTAGGCAGGGGGTTAAGTCACGAGCAGTACTTC. This gives the protein CASSLGRGLSHEQYF.

The V gene is TRBV6-5, the J gene TRBJ2-2; 11 bases fit TRBD2. The CDR3 has 15 amino acids. The V and J ends lost 2 bases and 6 bases, in that order; junction bases with no gene match: 2. The germline CDR1 and CDR2 sequences are MNHEY and SVGAGI. For the CDR3, the DNA is TGTGCCAGCAGTTACGAGACTAGCGGGGCCGGGGAGCTGTTTTTT. Translation gives CASSYETSGAGELFF.

J is TRBJ2-3 and V is TRBV4-1, with a tentative D call TRBD2 (6 bases). Germline CDR1 reads MGHRA; CDR2 reads YSYEKL. This CDR3 region has 14 residues. Trimming took off 1 base at V and 3 bases at J, with 8 bases between the two ends. CDR3 nucleotide sequence: TGCGCCAGCAGCCAAGGGCGGGGAACAGATACGCAGTATTTT. Amino acids: CASSQGRGTDTQYF.

The rearrangement uses TRBV27 and TRBJ2-7; tentatively, D is TRBD1 (5 bases). CDR1 and CDR2 (germline): MNHEY, SMNVEV (reference sequence). This CDR3 spans 11 amino acids. V lost 7 bases and J lost 5, with 9 bases in between. CDR3 DNA sequence: TGTGCCAGCAAACAGGTTGACGAGCAGTACTTC. This translates into CASKQVDEQYF.